Presented here are 24 T cell receptor beta chains from one specimen sequenced in a study of T cells after somatic rescue of genetic block. The data were produced by immunoSEQ multiplex PCR, yet TCRdb's version contains in-frame clones alone and is incomplete. The sample has 80,000 to 100,000 clones, approximately 90% seen once. The sequencing sample was made of peripheral blood mononuclear cells (PBMCs). The receptor source for this set is a woman between 18 and 30 years old.

V is TRBV7-8 and J is TRBJ2-2; D remains unclear. Trimming took 1 base from V and 6 from J, leaving 3 bases between them. The CDR3 spans 12 residues. Germline CDR1 reads SGHVS; CDR2 reads FQNEAQ. The CDR3 here is CASSLGAGELFF. For the CDR3, the DNA is TGTGCCAGCAGCTTAGGAGCCGGGGAGCTGTTTTTT. The entire variable domain, with the rest obtained from reference TRBV7-8 and TRBJ2-2, is as follows: GAGVSQSPRYKVAKRGQDVALRCDPISGHVSLFWYQQALGQGPEFLTYFQNEAQLDKSGLPSDRFFAERPEGSVSTLKIQRTQQEDSAVYLCASSLGAGELFFGEGSRLTVL.

This clone was counted a few times. The chain recombines TRBV6-4 with TRBJ2-6; D possibly corresponds to TRBD1 (6 bases). The CDR3 spans 16 residues. The ends were cut back, 8 bases at V and 0 bases at J, with 14 bases in the middle. Looked up from germline, CDR1 is MRHNA and CDR2 is SNTAGT. The CDR3: CASGAAGASGANVLTF. The DNA of the CDR3 is TGTGCCAGCGGAGCGGCAGGGGCCTCTGGGGCCAACGTCCTGACTTTC.

J is TRBJ1-5 and V is TRBV5-1; D is unclear. Germline V lookup: CDR1 SGHRS, CDR2 YFSETQ. The CDR3 loop spans 13 amino acids. Trimming removed 2 bases at V and 4 bases at J, with 7 bases between. CDR3 DNA: TGCGCCAGCAGCTTTGAAGGGAATCAGCCCCAGCATTTT. As protein: CASSFEGNQPQHF.

The J gene is TRBJ2-7, the V gene TRBV6-1; TRBD2 is a possible D gene (6 bases). The V gene lost 1 base and the J gene lost 4 bases, with 14 bases spanning the gap. CDR3 size: 15 residues. The germline gives CDR1 MNHNS, CDR2 SASEGT. The CDR3 DNA follows: TGTGCCAGCAGTGAAGGCCCCCTGGGGGGATACGAGCAGTACTTC. Its translation: CASSEGPLGGYEQYF.

V usage is TRBV27 and J usage is TRBJ2-3; D perhaps matches TRBD2 (6 bases). Deletions cut 6 bases from V and 3 bases from J, with 13 bases between. Germline V gene lookup returns CDR1 MNHEY and CDR2 SMNVEV (reference sequence). This CDR3 is built from 14 residues. Here the CDR3 DNA reads TGTGCCAGCAGCTATGGGACTCAAACAGATACGCAGTATTTT. It encodes CASSYGTQTDTQYF.

This clone was picked up one time. CDR3 in DNA: TGTGCCTGGAGTCTAATGGGGACTAGTCGTCATGAGCAGTTCTTC. Encoded protein: CAWSLMGTSRHEQFF. V and J are TRBV30 and TRBJ2-1; 8 bases are shared with TRBD2. The CDR3 runs to 15 residues. Germline V lookup: CDR1 GTSNPN, CDR2 SVGIG (reference sequence). After removal of 2 bases from V and 8 bases from J, the junction contained 11 bases not matched to a gene.

In its sample, this clone was seen a few times. V is TRBV6-5 and J is TRBJ2-5; tentatively, D is TRBD1 or TRBD2 (6 bases each). Germline-derived CDR1 and CDR2 are MNHEY and SVGAGI. V lost 2 bases, J lost 9 bases, and 16 bases lay in between. The CDR3 sequence is 14 residues long. The CDR3 DNA follows: TGTGCCAGCAGTTACGGGGGGCCCGGGGCGGCCCAGTACTTC. Translating it yields CASSYGGPGAAQYF.

This chain links TRBV6-5 with TRBJ2-7; the D gene is possibly TRBD2 (5 bases). V was clipped by 0 bases and J by 7 bases, with 16 bases between them. Germline V gene data show CDR1 as MNHEY and CDR2 as SVGAGI. The CDR3 consists of 15 residues. Here the CDR3 DNA reads TGTGCCAGCAGTTACTCCGGGAACCCGGGTGGTGAGCAGTACTTC. This sequence encodes CASSYSGNPGGEQYF.

The count of this clone is one. The chain joins TRBV7-2 to TRBJ2-3; TRBD2 matches 7 bases. This CDR3 contains 16 residues. Looked up from germline, CDR1 is SGHTA and CDR2 is FQGNSA. V was pared by 5 bases and J by 0 bases, with 8 bases of the junction left unmatched. The DNA of the CDR3 is TGTGCCAGCAGCCGGGTGGGGGGGGTTAGCACAGATACGCAGTATTTT. It is translated as CASSRVGGVSTDTQYF.

The V and J genes are TRBV30 and TRBJ1-2; D gene uncertain. Trimming removed 3 bases at V and 4 bases at J, with 12 bases between. Germline CDR1 is GTSNPN and CDR2 is SVGIG (reference sequence). The CDR3 covers 13 residues. The CDR3 sequence is CAWRPSGIYGYTF. DNA of the CDR3: TGTGCCTGGAGACCGTCGGGAATCTATGGCTACACCTTC.

The rearrangement joins TRBV27 to TRBJ2-7, with a tentative D call TRBD1 (6 bases). There are 14 residues in the CDR3. Between the trimmed V and J ends, which lost 8 bases and 6 bases, there was a span of 20 bases. CDR1 and CDR2 (germline): MNHEY, SMNVEV (reference sequence). The CDR3 here is CASYRAQGSLEQYF. CDR3 DNA sequence: TGTGCCAGCTACCGGGCCCAGGGGAGCCTCGAGCAGTACTTC.

This clone was counted between two and nine times. The chain joins TRBV30 to TRBJ1-6; D is perhaps TRBD1 (5 bases). Germline CDR1 reads GTSNPN; CDR2 reads SVGIG (reference sequence). The CDR3 sequence is 16 residues long. The V and J ends lost 1 base and 0 bases respectively, with 10 bases between them. The CDR3 loop reads CAWSAGTYSYNSPLHF. The CDR3 DNA reads TGTGCCTGGAGTGCTGGGACGTACTCCTATAATTCACCCCTCCACTTT.

The chain employs TRBV19 and TRBJ1-1; the D is unclear. The germline gives CDR1 LNHDA, CDR2 SQIVND (reference sequence). The CDR3 covers 17 residues. Trimming shortened V by 0 bases and J by 1 base, and 15 bases separated the two germline ends. The CDR3: CASSIDVYVGRNTEAFF. In DNA form, the CDR3 reads TGTGCCAGTAGTATAGATGTGTATGTCGGGAGGAACACTGAAGCTTTCTTT.

This chain connects TRBV27 to TRBJ2-3; the match to TRBD2 covers 10 bases. CDR1 and CDR2 from the germline V gene are MNHEY and SMNVEV (reference sequence). J lost 4 bases, V lost 2 bases, and 3 bases had no gene match. This CDR3 comprises 15 residues. Here the CDR3 DNA reads TGTGCCAGCAGTTTAACGCTAGCGGGAGCAGATACGCAGTATTTT. Protein sequence: CASSLTLAGADTQYF.

The chain carries TRBV2 and TRBJ2-1; D may be TRBD1 (9 bases). This CDR3 comprises 11 residues. Trimming stripped 10 bases from V and 15 bases from J, with 19 bases between. Germline-derived CDR1 and CDR2 are SNHLY and FYNNEI. DNA for the CDR3: TGTGCCACCCCGGGAGGGACAGGGCTGTTCTTC. Its protein product is CATPGGTGLFF.

DNA of the CDR3: TGTGCCAGCAGTCAGACAGGGCCCCAAGAGACCCAGTACTTC. This codes for CASSQTGPQETQYF. The chain is built from TRBV27 and TRBJ2-5; 7 bases match TRBD1. Germline V CDR1 and CDR2: MNHEY, SMNVEV (reference sequence). Germline trimming cut 5 bases from V and 1 base from J; bases unmatched to any gene: 4. This CDR3 is 14 amino acids long.

The rearrangement joins TRBV4-3 to TRBJ2-7; D is undetermined. The CDR3 spans 15 residues. Germline CDR1 reads LGHNA; CDR2 reads YSLEER. Trimming took off 3 bases at V and 1 base at J, with 13 bases between the two ends. The CDR3 DNA is TGCGCCAGCAGCCAGTCGTCTCTACCTTCCTACGAGCAGTACTTC. It codes for CASSQSSLPSYEQYF.

This chain connects TRBV7-2 to TRBJ1-2; D remains ambiguous. Trimming cost V 1 base and J 2 bases, with 5 bases left between them. Germline lookup yields CDR1 SGHTA and CDR2 FQGNSA. The CDR3 is 13 amino acids. The CDR3 DNA follows: TGTGCCAGCAGCTTAGGGGGAAACTATGGCTACACCTTC. Residues: CASSLGGNYGYTF.

The chain carries TRBV7-9 and TRBJ2-7, with TRBD2 identical over 9 bases. The V gene's germline CDR1 is SEHNR and CDR2 FQNEAQ (reference sequence). Germline trimming cut 3 bases from V and 6 bases from J; bases unmatched to any gene: 6. The CDR3 runs 14 residues. The chain's CDR3 is CASSFWLAGSEQYF. For the CDR3, the DNA is TGTGCCAGCAGCTTTTGGCTAGCGGGATCCGAGCAGTACTTC.

The J gene is TRBJ1-5, the V gene TRBV12-5; 8 bases match TRBD1. The trim removed 6 bases at V and 6 bases at J, leaving 7 bases unmatched. This CDR3 is 14 amino acids long. CDR1 and CDR2 from the germline V gene are LGHNT and FRNRAP. CDR3 DNA: TGTGCTAGTGGCCAGGGGGCGAGAGGTCAGCCCCAGCATTTT. Translating it yields CASGQGARGQPQHF.

The chain has TRBV11-2 and TRBJ1-1; D uncertain. This CDR3 contains 14 residues. Trimming shortened V by 2 bases and J by 0 bases, and 7 bases separated the two germline ends. Germline V gene sequence: CDR1 SGHAT, CDR2 FQNNGV. The CDR3 nucleotides are TGTGCCAGCAGCTTACGGCCGATGAACACTGAAGCTTTCTTT. Its protein is CASSLRPMNTEAFF.

The CDR3: CASSLEGGFVSYEQYF. For the CDR3, the DNA is TGCGCCAGCAGCTTGGAGGGGGGGTTCGTATCCTACGAGCAGTACTTC. The J gene is TRBJ2-7, the V gene TRBV5-1, with D tentatively TRBD2 (7 bases). V was shortened by 0 bases and J by 1 base, with 14 bases between the two germline ends. The germline V gene has CDR1 SGHRS and CDR2 YFSETQ. This CDR3 is 16 amino acids long.

The V call is TRBV27, the J call TRBJ1-5, with D possibly TRBD1 on 5 matching bases. Germline CDR1 MNHEY, CDR2 SMNVEV (reference sequence). There are 14 residues in the CDR3. V was clipped by 4 bases and J by 3 bases, with 10 bases between them. CDR3 residues: CASSWAGHNQPQHF. CDR3 coding DNA: TGTGCCAGCAGTTGGGCGGGGCACAATCAGCCCCAGCATTTT.

The chain links TRBV28 to TRBJ2-1; 9 bases match TRBD2. In germline, CDR1 is MDHEN, CDR2 SYDVKM. There are 18 residues in the CDR3. The V segment lost 2 bases and the J segment 9 bases; nucleotides outside the gene matches: 17. CDR3 sequence reads: CASSLRERVRGREGEQFF. In DNA form, the CDR3 reads TGTGCCAGCAGTTTAAGGGAGCGGGTTCGCGGGAGGGAGGGTGAGCAGTTCTTC.